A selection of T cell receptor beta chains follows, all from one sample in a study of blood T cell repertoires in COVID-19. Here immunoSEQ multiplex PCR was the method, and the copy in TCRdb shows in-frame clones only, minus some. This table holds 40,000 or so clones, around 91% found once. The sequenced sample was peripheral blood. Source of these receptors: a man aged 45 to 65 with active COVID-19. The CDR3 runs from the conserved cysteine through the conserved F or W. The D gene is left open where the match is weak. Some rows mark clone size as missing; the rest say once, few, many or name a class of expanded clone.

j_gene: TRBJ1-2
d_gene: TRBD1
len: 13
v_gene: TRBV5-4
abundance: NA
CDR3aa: CASSFKQGYGYTF
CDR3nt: TGTGCCAGCAGCTTTAAACAGGGGTACGGCTACACCTTC

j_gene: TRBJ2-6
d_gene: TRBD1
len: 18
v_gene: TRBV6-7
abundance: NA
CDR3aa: CASSFTGTGGSGANVLTF
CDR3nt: TGTGCCAGCAGTTTCACCGGGACAGGGGGATCTGGGGCCAACGTCCTGACTTTC

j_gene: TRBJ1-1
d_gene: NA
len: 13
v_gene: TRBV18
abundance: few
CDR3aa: CASSPLGRSEAFF
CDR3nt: TGTGCCAGCTCACCCCTCGGCAGGTCCGAAGCTTTCTTT

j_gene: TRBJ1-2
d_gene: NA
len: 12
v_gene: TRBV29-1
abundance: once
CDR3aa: CSVGSFRDGYTF
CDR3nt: TGCAGCGTCGGATCCTTCAGGGATGGCTACACCTTC

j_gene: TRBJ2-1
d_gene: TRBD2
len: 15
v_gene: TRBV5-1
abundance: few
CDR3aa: CASSTTGTRGNEQFF
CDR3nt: TGCGCCAGCAGCACAACCGGGACTAGGGGGAATGAGCAGTTCTTC

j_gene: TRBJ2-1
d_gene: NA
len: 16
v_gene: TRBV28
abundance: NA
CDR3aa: CASSLRRLEAYNEQFF
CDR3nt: TGTGCCAGCAGTTTAAGGCGGCTTGAGGCCTACAATGAGCAGTTCTTC

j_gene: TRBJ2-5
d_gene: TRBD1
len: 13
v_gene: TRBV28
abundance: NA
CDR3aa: CASRDRFQETQYF
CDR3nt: TGTGCCAGCCGGGACAGGTTTCAAGAGACCCAGTACTTC

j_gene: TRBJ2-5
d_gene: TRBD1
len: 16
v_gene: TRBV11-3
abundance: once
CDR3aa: CASSLESGTGEETQYF
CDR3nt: TGTGCCAGCAGCTTAGAGTCGGGGACAGGGGAAGAGACCCAGTACTTC

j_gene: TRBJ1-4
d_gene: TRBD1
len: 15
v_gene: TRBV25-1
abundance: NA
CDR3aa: CASSIIRGKDEKLFF
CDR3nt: TGTGCCAGCAGTATAATCAGGGGGAAGGATGAAAAACTGTTTTTT

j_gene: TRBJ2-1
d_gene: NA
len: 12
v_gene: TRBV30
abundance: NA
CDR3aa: CAWSVTDNEQFF
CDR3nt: TGTGCCTGGAGTGTGACAGACAATGAGCAGTTCTTC

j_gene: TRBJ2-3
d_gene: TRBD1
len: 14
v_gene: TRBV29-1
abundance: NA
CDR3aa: CSVSGQGATDTQYF
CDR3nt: TGCAGCGTTTCGGGACAGGGGGCTACAGATACGCAGTATTTT

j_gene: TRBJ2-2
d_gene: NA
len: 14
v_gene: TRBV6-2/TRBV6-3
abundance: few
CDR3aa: CASSYAGESGELFF
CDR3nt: TGTGCCAGCAGTTATGCAGGGGAATCCGGGGAGCTGTTTTTT

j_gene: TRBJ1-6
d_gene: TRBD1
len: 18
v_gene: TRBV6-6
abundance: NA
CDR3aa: CASSPQGRRSSYNSPLHF
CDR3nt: TGTGCCAGCAGTCCACAGGGGCGGAGGAGCTCCTATAATTCACCCCTCCACTTT

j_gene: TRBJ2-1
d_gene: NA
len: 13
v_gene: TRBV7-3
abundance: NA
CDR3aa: CASSLSNYNEQFF
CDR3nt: TGTGCCAGCAGCTTATCTAACTACAATGAGCAGTTCTTC

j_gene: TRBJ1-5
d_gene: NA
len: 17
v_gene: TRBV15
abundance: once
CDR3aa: CATSRDISGSSNQPQHF
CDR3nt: TGTGCCACCAGCAGAGATATAAGTGGCAGTAGCAATCAGCCCCAGCATTTT

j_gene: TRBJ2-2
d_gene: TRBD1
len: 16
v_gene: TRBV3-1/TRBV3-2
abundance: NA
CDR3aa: CASSRARGQNTGELFF
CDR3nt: TGTGCCAGCAGCCGGGCCAGGGGGCAAAACACCGGGGAGCTGTTTTTT

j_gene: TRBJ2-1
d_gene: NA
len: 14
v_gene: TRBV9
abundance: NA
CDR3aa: CASSPQGGHNEQFF
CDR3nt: TGTGCCAGCAGCCCCCAGGGTGGGCACAATGAGCAGTTCTTC

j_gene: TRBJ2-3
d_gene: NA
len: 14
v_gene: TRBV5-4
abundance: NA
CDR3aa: CASSFGPGADTQYF
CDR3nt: TGTGCCAGCAGCTTTGGACCGGGGGCAGATACGCAGTATTTT

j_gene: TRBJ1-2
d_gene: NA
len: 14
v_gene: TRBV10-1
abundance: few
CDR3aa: CASIRQYFNYGYTF
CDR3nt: TGCGCCAGCATTCGACAGTACTTTAACTATGGCTACACCTTC

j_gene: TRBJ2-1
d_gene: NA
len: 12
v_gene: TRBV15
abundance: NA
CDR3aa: CATSRDGRGQFF
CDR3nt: TGTGCCACCAGCAGAGACGGACGGGGGCAGTTCTTC

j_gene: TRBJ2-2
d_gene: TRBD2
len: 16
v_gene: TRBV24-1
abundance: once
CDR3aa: CATMSGGASNTGELFF
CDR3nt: TGTGCCACCATGAGCGGGGGAGCATCGAACACCGGGGAGCTGTTTTTT

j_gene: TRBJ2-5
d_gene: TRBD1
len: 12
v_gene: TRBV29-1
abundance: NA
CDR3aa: CSVATGGETQYF
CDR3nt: TGCAGCGTAGCCACAGGGGGAGAGACCCAGTACTTC

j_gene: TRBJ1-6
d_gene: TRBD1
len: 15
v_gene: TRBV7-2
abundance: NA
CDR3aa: CASSLVGTGVSPLHF
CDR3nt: TGTGCCAGCAGCTTAGTGGGGACAGGGGTTTCACCCCTCCACTTT